This TCR beta chain emerged from a study of blood T cells in healthy people across ages. Germline values: CDR1 DFQATT, CDR2 SNEGSKA (reference sequence). With V trimmed by 1 base and J by 0 bases, 6 bases remained unmatched. This CDR3 has 16 amino acids. There are a few counts of this clonotype. Donors were healthy Caucasian individuals from Russia aged roughly 6 to 90. No fewer than 5.5 micrograms of total RNA were isolated from every sample. It was with a sample-barcoded 5' primer and a J-beta primer mix that a second PCR of about 7 to 12 cycles was run. TCRdb processed the 5' RACE reads anew with MiXCR; each CDR3 protein has one entry. The sample lists around 990,000 distinct CDR3 sequences; less than 45% were seen once.

The V and J genes are TRBV20-1 and TRBJ2-7; the match to TRBD2 covers 10 bases. The specimen was blood. The TCR comes from a man aged 18 to 29 in good health. CDR3 DNA sequence: TGCAGTGCTAGAGGTCCTAGCGGGGGCAGCTCCTACGAGCAGTACTTC. Protein: CSARGPSGGSSYEQYF.